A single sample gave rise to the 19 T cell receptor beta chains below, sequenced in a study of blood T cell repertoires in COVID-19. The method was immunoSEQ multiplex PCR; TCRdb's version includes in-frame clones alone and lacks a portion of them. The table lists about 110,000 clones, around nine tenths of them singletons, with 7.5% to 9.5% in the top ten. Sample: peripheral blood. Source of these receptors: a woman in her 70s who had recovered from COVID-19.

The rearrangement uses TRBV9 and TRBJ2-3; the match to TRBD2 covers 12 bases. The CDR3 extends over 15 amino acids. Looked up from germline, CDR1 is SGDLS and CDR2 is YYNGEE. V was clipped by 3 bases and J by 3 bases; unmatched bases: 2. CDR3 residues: CASSGLAGGTDTQYF. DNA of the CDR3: TGTGCCAGCAGCGGCCTAGCGGGAGGGACAGATACGCAGTATTTT. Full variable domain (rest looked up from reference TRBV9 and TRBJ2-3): DSGVTQTPKHLITATGQRVTLRCSPRSGDLSVYWYQQSLDQGLQFLIQYYNGEERAKGNILERFSAQQFPDLHSELNLSSLELGDSALYFCASSGLAGGTDTQYFGPGTRLTVL.

This CDR3 is CASSPGGPNEKLFF. CDR3 in DNA: TGTGCCAGCAGTCCAGGGGGTCCTAATGAAAAACTGTTTTTT. The chain recombines TRBV2 with TRBJ1-4; 7 bases align to TRBD1. The germline CDR1 and CDR2 sequences are SNHLY and FYNNEI. This CDR3 comprises 14 residues. J lost 3 bases, V lost 5 bases, and 3 bases had no gene match.

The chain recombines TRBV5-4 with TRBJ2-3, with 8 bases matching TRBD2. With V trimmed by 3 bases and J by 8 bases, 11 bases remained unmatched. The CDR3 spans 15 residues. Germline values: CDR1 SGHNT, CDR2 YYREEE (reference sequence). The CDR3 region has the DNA TGTGCCAGCAGCTCGGGGGGGAATCGGGGAGGTACGCAGTATTTT. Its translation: CASSSGGNRGGTQYF.

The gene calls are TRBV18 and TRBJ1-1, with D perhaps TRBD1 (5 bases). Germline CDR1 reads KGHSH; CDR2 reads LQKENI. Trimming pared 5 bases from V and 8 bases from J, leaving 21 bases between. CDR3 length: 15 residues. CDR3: CASSVNQGLGPEAFF. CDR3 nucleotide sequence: TGTGCCAGCTCAGTAAACCAGGGCCTAGGTCCCGAAGCTTTCTTT.

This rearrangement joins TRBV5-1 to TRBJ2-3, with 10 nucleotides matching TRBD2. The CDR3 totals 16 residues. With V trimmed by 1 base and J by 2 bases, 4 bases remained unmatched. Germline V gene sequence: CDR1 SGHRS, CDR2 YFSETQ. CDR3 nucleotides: TGCGCCAGCAGCTTGCTTAGCGGGGGGAACACAGATACGCAGTATTTT. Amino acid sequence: CASSLLSGGNTDTQYF.

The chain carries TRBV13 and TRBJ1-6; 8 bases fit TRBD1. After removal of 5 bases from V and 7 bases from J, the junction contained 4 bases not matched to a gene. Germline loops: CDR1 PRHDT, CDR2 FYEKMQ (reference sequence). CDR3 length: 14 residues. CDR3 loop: CASSDRGRNSPLHF. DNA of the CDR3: TGTGCCAGCAGCGACAGGGGCAGGAATTCACCCCTCCACTTT.

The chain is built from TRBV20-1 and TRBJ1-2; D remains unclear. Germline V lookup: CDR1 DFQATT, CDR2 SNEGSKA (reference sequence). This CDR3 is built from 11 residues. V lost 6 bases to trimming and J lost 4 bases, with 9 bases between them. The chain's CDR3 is CSARGLYGYTF. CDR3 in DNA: TGCAGTGCCCGCGGCCTCTATGGCTACACCTTC.

The CDR3 loop is CASSPDRTGQKLFF. In DNA form, the CDR3 reads TGTGCCAGCAGCCCGGACAGGACGGGTCAAAAACTGTTTTTT. This chain uses TRBV7-9 with TRBJ1-4; 7 bases fit TRBD1. The CDR3 has 14 amino acids. Germline lookup yields CDR1 SEHNR and CDR2 FQNEAQ (reference sequence). V dropped 5 bases and J dropped 9; count of bases not matched to a gene: 9.

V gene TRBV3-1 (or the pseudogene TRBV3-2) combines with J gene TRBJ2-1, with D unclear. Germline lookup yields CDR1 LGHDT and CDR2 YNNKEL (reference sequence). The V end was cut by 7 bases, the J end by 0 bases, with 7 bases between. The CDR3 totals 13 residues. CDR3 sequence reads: CASTRRSYNEQFF. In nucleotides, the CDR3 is TGTGCCAGCACCCGTCGCTCCTACAATGAGCAGTTCTTC.

CDR3 residues: CASSPRQARGYNEQFF. The CDR3 nucleotides read TGTGCCAGCAGCCCGAGACAGGCCCGCGGCTACAATGAGCAGTTCTTC. The chain links TRBV7-2 to TRBJ2-1, with a weak D call TRBD1 (6 bases). From germline, CDR1 is SGHTA and CDR2 FQGNSA. Trimming shortened V by 5 bases and J by 3 bases, and 17 bases separated the two germline ends. The CDR3 sequence is 16 residues long. The entire variable domain, with the rest obtained from reference TRBV7-2 and TRBJ2-1, is as follows: GAGVSQSPSNKVTEKGKDVELRCDPISGHTALYWYRQSLGQGLEFLIYFQGNSAPDKSGLPSDRFSAERTGGSVSTLTIQRTQQEDSAVYLCASSPRQARGYNEQFFGPGTRLTVL.

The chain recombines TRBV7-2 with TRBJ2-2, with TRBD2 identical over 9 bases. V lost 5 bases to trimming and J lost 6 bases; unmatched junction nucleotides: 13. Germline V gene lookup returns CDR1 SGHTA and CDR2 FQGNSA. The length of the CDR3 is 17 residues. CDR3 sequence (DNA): TGTGCCAGCAGCCAAAAAAACTGGTTAGCGGGAGCCGGGGAGCTGTTTTTT. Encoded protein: CASSQKNWLAGAGELFF.

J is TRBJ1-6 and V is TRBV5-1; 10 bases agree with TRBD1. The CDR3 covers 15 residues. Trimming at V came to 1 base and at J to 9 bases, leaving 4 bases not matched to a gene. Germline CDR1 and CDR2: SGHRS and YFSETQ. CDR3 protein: CASSLWGQGSSPLHF. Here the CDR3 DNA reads TGCGCCAGCAGCTTGTGGGGACAGGGGAGTTCACCCCTCCACTTT.

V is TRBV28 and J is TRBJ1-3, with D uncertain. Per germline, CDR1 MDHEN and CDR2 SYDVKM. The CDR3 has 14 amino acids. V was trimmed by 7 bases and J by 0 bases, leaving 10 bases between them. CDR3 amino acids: CASIADYSGNTIYF. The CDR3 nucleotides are TGTGCCAGCATCGCGGATTACTCTGGAAACACCATATATTTT.

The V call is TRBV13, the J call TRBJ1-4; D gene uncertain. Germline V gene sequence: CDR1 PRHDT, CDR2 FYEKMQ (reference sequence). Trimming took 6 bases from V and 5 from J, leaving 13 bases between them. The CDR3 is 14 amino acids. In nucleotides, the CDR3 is TGTGCCAGCAGTCTAGAGGGTTCAAATGAAAAACTGTTTTTT. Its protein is CASSLEGSNEKLFF.

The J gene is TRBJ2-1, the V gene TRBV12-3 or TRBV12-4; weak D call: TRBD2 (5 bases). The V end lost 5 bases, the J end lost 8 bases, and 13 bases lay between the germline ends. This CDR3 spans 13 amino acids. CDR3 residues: CASSPGLGDEQFF. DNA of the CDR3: TGTGCCAGCAGTCCAGGACTCGGCGATGAGCAGTTCTTC.

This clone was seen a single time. The CDR3 loop reads CASSPNRNTEAFF. The CDR3 nucleotides read TGTGCCAGCTCCCCCAACAGAAACACTGAAGCTTTCTTT. The J gene is TRBJ1-1, the V gene TRBV18; D gene ambiguous. The ends were cut back, 6 bases at V and 2 bases at J, with 10 bases in the middle. The germline CDR1 and CDR2 sequences are KGHSH and LQKENI. This CDR3 contains 13 residues. Supplemented by reference TRBV18 and TRBJ1-1, the full variable domain reads NAGVMQNPRHLVRRRGQEARLRCSPMKGHSHVYWYRQLPEEGLKFMVYLQKENIIDESGMPKERFSAEFPKEGPSILRIQQVVRGDSAAYFCASSPNRNTEAFFGQGTRLTVV.

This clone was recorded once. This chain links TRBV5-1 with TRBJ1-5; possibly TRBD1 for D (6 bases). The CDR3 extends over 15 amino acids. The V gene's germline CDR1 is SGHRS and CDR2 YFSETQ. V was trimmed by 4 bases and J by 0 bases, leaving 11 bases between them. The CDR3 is CASSLGQTSNQPQHF. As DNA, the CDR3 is TGCGCCAGCAGCCTTGGACAGACTAGCAATCAGCCCCAGCATTTT. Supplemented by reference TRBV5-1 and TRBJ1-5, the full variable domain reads KAGVTQTPRYLIKTRGQQVTLSCSPISGHRSVSWYQQTPGQGLQFLFEYFSETQRNKGNFPGRFSGRQFSNSRSEMNVSTLELGDSALYLCASSLGQTSNQPQHFGDGTRLSIL.

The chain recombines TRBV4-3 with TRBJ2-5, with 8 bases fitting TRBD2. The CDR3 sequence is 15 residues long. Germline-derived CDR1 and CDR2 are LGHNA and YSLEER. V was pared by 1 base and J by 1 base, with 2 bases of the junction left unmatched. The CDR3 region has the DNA TGCGCCAGCAGCCAAGGTAGCGGGGCCCAAGAGACCCAGTACTTC. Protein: CASSQGSGAQETQYF.

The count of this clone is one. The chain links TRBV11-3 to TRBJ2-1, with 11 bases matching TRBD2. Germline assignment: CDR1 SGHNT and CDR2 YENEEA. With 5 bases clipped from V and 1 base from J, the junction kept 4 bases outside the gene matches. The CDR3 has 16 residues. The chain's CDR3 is CASSRSSGRSYNEQFF. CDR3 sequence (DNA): TGTGCCAGCAGCCGTTCTAGCGGGAGGTCCTACAATGAGCAGTTCTTC.